This entry lists 5 T cell receptor beta chains sequenced from one sample in a study of T cells in Graves' hyperthyroidism and ophthalmopathy. Amplification yielded TCR beta CDR3 regions, with RNA transcripts as the source. The HTBI primer set drove a first-round RT-PCR of the TCR CDR3. TCRdb called the multiplex PCR reads again in MiXCR, with one record for every CDR3 protein. The sample holds 600,000 to 650,000 distinct CDR3 sequences, 20% seen once. What was sequenced was blood. These receptors were obtained from a man in his thirties or forties with Graves' ophthalmopathy.

This clonotype was counted a few times. The rearrangement links TRBV12-5 to TRBJ2-1; D gene ambiguous. Germline assignment: CDR1 LGHNT and CDR2 FRNRAP. CDR3 length: 11 residues. V was clipped by 3 bases and J by 8 bases, with 5 bases between them. Here the CDR3 DNA reads TGTGCTAGTGGTTTTGGGGATGAGCAGTTCTTC. Amino acids: CASGFGDEQFF.

This chain links TRBV29-1 with TRBJ2-3, with D possibly being TRBD1 (6 bases). The CDR3 consists of 14 residues. Trimming pared 5 bases from V and 1 base from J, leaving 13 bases between. CDR1 is SQVTM, CDR2 ANQGSEA, per germline. CDR3 sequence (DNA): TGCAGCGTTTGGACAGCCCTTGGCACAGATACGCAGTATTTT. This sequence encodes CSVWTALGTDTQYF.

This clonotype has a handful of counts. CDR3 region: CASSSRQSDMADGYTF. The CDR3 coding sequence is TGTGCCAGCAGCTCCAGACAGTCGGATATGGCGGATGGCTACACCTTC. The V call is TRBV9, the J call TRBJ1-2; a possible D gene is TRBD1 (5 bases). This CDR3 comprises 16 residues. The germline gives CDR1 SGDLS, CDR2 YYNGEE. The V end was cut by 4 bases, the J end by 6 bases, with 22 bases between.

There are a few counts of this clonotype. V and J are TRBV3-1 and TRBJ2-5; 9 bases map to TRBD2. Germline values: CDR1 LGHDT, CDR2 YNNKEL (reference sequence). J lost 5 bases, V lost 0 bases, and 13 bases had no gene match. The CDR3 sequence is 18 residues long. The CDR3 is CASSQDEGSGSGWETQYF. Here the CDR3 DNA reads TGTGCCAGCAGCCAAGATGAGGGTAGCGGGAGTGGATGGGAGACCCAGTACTTC.

V usage is TRBV27 and J usage is TRBJ2-7; 15 nucleotides match TRBD2. This CDR3 spans 16 amino acids. V gave up 6 bases and J gave up 0 bases; unmatched junction bases: 3. The germline gives CDR1 MNHEY, CDR2 SMNVEV (reference sequence). The CDR3 loop reads CASSGLAGGPSYEQYF. The CDR3, as DNA: TGTGCCAGCAGCGGACTAGCGGGAGGGCCCTCCTACGAGCAGTACTTC.